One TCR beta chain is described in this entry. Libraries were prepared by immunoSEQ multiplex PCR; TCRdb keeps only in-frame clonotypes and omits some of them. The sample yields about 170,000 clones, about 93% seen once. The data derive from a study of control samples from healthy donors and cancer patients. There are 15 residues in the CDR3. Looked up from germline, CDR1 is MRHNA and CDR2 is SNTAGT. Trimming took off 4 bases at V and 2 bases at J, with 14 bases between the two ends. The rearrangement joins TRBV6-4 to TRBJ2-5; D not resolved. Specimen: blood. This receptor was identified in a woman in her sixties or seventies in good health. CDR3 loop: CASSAGQEPQETQYF. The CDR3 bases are TGTGCCAGCAGTGCAGGTCAGGAACCGCAAGAGACCCAGTACTTC.